A selection of T cell receptor beta chains follows, all from one sample in a study of T cell responses to AZD1222 COVID-19 vaccine. Measured with immunoSEQ multiplex PCR; TCRdb has only the in-frame clones, and not every one. This table has approximately 180,000 clones, around 89% appearing once. The sample consisted of peripheral blood, taken 28 days after the second AZD1222 dose. Every receptor here comes from an adult who received the AZD1222 COVID-19 vaccine. The CDR3 runs from the conserved cysteine through the conserved F or W. The D gene is left open where the match is weak. Rows may omit the clone size; those that give it use once, few, many or a size class.

clone_size: NA; d_call: TRBD2; v_call: TRBV2; j_call: TRBJ2-3; cdr3_nt: TGTGCCAGCAAATTAGCGGGAGGGCCAAGCACAGATACGCAGTATTTT; cdr3_aa: CASKLAGGPSTDTQYF
clone_size: NA; d_call: TRBD1; v_call: TRBV28; j_call: TRBJ2-5; cdr3_nt: TGTGCCAGCAGTTTATTGGGACAGGGGAAAGAGACCCAGTACTTC; cdr3_aa: CASSLLGQGKETQYF
clone_size: NA; d_call: NA; v_call: TRBV12-3/TRBV12-4; j_call: TRBJ2-7; cdr3_nt: TGTGCCAGCAGTTTTCGGGACGGCGAGCAGTACTTC; cdr3_aa: CASSFRDGEQYF
clone_size: NA; d_call: TRBD1; v_call: TRBV7-9; j_call: TRBJ2-3; cdr3_nt: TGTGCCAGCAGCCAAGGGACAGTGGATCGCACAGATACGCAGTATTTT; cdr3_aa: CASSQGTVDRTDTQYF
clone_size: NA; d_call: NA; v_call: TRBV5-4; j_call: TRBJ2-6; cdr3_nt: TGTGCCAGCAGCTTGGGCTCTCCTGGGGCCAACGTCCTGACTTTC; cdr3_aa: CASSLGSPGANVLTF
clone_size: NA; d_call: NA; v_call: TRBV28; j_call: TRBJ1-2; cdr3_nt: TGTGCCAGCAGTTGGGGGTCATTTACTAACTATGGCTACACCTTC; cdr3_aa: CASSWGSFTNYGYTF
clone_size: NA; d_call: TRBD1; v_call: TRBV30; j_call: TRBJ1-2; cdr3_nt: TGTGCCTGGAGTGCCCGGGACAGGGTGCTCTATGGCTACACCTTC; cdr3_aa: CAWSARDRVLYGYTF
clone_size: few; d_call: TRBD1; v_call: TRBV6-2/TRBV6-3; j_call: TRBJ2-7; cdr3_nt: TGTGCCAGCAGTGATACCGGGACAGGGACCTACGAGCAGTACTTC; cdr3_aa: CASSDTGTGTYEQYF
clone_size: NA; d_call: NA; v_call: TRBV4-3; j_call: TRBJ1-1; cdr3_nt: TGCGCCAGCAGCCAAGGGGCGGGGGCTCGTGCTTTCTTT; cdr3_aa: CASSQGAGARAFF
clone_size: NA; d_call: TRBD1; v_call: TRBV5-6; j_call: TRBJ1-2; cdr3_nt: TGTGCCAGCAGGCGCCGGACAGGGGTAAACTATGGCTACACCTTC; cdr3_aa: CASRRRTGVNYGYTF
clone_size: few; d_call: TRBD2; v_call: TRBV6-5; j_call: TRBJ2-7; cdr3_nt: TGTGCAGGAGCGGGGGCCCCGCGGGACGAGCAGTACTTC; cdr3_aa: CAGAGAPRDEQYF
clone_size: NA; d_call: NA; v_call: TRBV11-2; j_call: TRBJ1-3; cdr3_nt: TGTGCCAGCAGCTACGAATTCTCTGGAAACACCATATATTTT; cdr3_aa: CASSYEFSGNTIYF
clone_size: NA; d_call: TRBD2; v_call: TRBV2; j_call: TRBJ2-7; cdr3_nt: TGTGCCAGCAAGGGCGGGAGCGGGGGAGGGGGCGAGCAGTACTTC; cdr3_aa: CASKGGSGGGGEQYF
clone_size: NA; d_call: NA; v_call: TRBV5-4; j_call: TRBJ2-7; cdr3_nt: TGTGCCAGCAGTAGCCCCCCCCTTACCTACGAGCAGTACTTC; cdr3_aa: CASSSPPLTYEQYF
clone_size: NA; d_call: NA; v_call: TRBV30; j_call: TRBJ2-7; cdr3_nt: TGTGCCTGGAGTCGGACAGACAATTACGAGCAGTACTTC; cdr3_aa: CAWSRTDNYEQYF
clone_size: NA; d_call: NA; v_call: TRBV28; j_call: TRBJ1-5; cdr3_nt: TGTGCCAGCAGTCAGGGGCAGCCCCAGCATTTT; cdr3_aa: CASSQGQPQHF
clone_size: NA; d_call: TRBD2; v_call: TRBV5-1; j_call: TRBJ2-5; cdr3_nt: TGCGCCAGCAGCCTAAGCGGGACTAGGGAAGAGACCCAGTACTTC; cdr3_aa: CASSLSGTREETQYF
clone_size: NA; d_call: NA; v_call: TRBV2; j_call: TRBJ1-1; cdr3_nt: TGTGCCAGCAGTGAAGCGGGCGTTTTGGGTGCTTTCTTT; cdr3_aa: CASSEAGVLGAFF
clone_size: NA; d_call: NA; v_call: TRBV19; j_call: TRBJ2-1; cdr3_nt: TGTGCCACCGCGGGGACTTTCCAACACCATGAGCAGTTCTTC; cdr3_aa: CATAGTFQHHEQFF
clone_size: NA; d_call: TRBD1; v_call: TRBV6-2/TRBV6-3; j_call: TRBJ1-2; cdr3_nt: TGTGCCAGCAGTTACTCGCGGGACAGGGTCCGTACTAACTATGGCTACACCTTC; cdr3_aa: CASSYSRDRVRTNYGYTF
clone_size: NA; d_call: TRBD1; v_call: TRBV29-1; j_call: TRBJ2-5; cdr3_nt: TGCAGCGTTGCGGACAGGGGTGAGACCCAGTACTTC; cdr3_aa: CSVADRGETQYF
clone_size: NA; d_call: TRBD2; v_call: TRBV27; j_call: TRBJ2-1; cdr3_nt: TGTGCCAGCAGTAGGACTAGCGGGAGTCAATACAATGAGCAGTTCTTC; cdr3_aa: CASSRTSGSQYNEQFF
clone_size: NA; d_call: NA; v_call: TRBV28; j_call: TRBJ1-6; cdr3_nt: TGTGCCAGCAGGGGGCCAGCGAATTCACCCCTCCACTTT; cdr3_aa: CASRGPANSPLHF
clone_size: NA; d_call: NA; v_call: TRBV25-1; j_call: TRBJ2-7; cdr3_nt: TGTGCCAGCAGTGAGACGTACGAGCAGTACTTC; cdr3_aa: CASSETYEQYF
clone_size: NA; d_call: NA; v_call: TRBV27; j_call: TRBJ2-7; cdr3_nt: TGTGCCAGCAGTTTGGGCGGTCCCTCCTACGAGCAGTACTTC; cdr3_aa: CASSLGGPSYEQYF
clone_size: NA; d_call: TRBD2; v_call: TRBV9; j_call: TRBJ2-1; cdr3_nt: TGTGCCAGCAGTGGGACTAGCGGGATATACAATGAGCAGTTCTTC; cdr3_aa: CASSGTSGIYNEQFF
clone_size: NA; d_call: TRBD2; v_call: TRBV5-1; j_call: TRBJ2-7; cdr3_nt: TGCGCCAGCAGCTCAGCGGGAGGAAAAACCTACGAGCAGTACTTC; cdr3_aa: CASSSAGGKTYEQYF
clone_size: NA; d_call: TRBD1; v_call: TRBV7-2; j_call: TRBJ2-2; cdr3_nt: TGTGCCAGCAGAACCGGGACAGGGATCGCCGGGGAGCTGTTTTTT; cdr3_aa: CASRTGTGIAGELFF
clone_size: NA; d_call: TRBD2; v_call: TRBV29-1; j_call: TRBJ2-7; cdr3_nt: TGCAGCGTAGCTAGCGGGAGATACGAGCAGTACTTC; cdr3_aa: CSVASGRYEQYF
clone_size: once; d_call: TRBD1; v_call: TRBV15; j_call: TRBJ2-7; cdr3_nt: TGTGCCACCAGCTACGGCGGGACAGGGGGTGGCGAGCAGTACTTC; cdr3_aa: CATSYGGTGGGEQYF
clone_size: NA; d_call: TRBD1; v_call: TRBV19; j_call: TRBJ1-2; cdr3_nt: TGTGCCAGTAGCAGCGGACAGGGGAGGTCGGGTTATGGCTACACCTTC; cdr3_aa: CASSSGQGRSGYGYTF
clone_size: few; d_call: TRBD2; v_call: TRBV6-2/TRBV6-3; j_call: TRBJ2-5; cdr3_nt: TGTGCCAGCAGTAACCTAGCGGGAGGGCCAGAGACCCAGTACTTC; cdr3_aa: CASSNLAGGPETQYF
clone_size: NA; d_call: NA; v_call: TRBV4-3; j_call: TRBJ1-5; cdr3_nt: TGCGCCAGCAGCCTTCGCCGGGACCGACTATGGGATCAGCCCCAGCATTTT; cdr3_aa: CASSLRRDRLWDQPQHF
clone_size: NA; d_call: NA; v_call: TRBV5-8; j_call: TRBJ2-7; cdr3_nt: TGTGCCAGCAGCTTGTTGGGGGGGCCAGCCGAGCAGTACTTC; cdr3_aa: CASSLLGGPAEQYF
clone_size: many; d_call: TRBD2; v_call: TRBV6-4; j_call: TRBJ2-1; cdr3_nt: TGTGCCAGCAGTGAAGGGACTAGCGACTACAATGAGCAGTTCTTC; cdr3_aa: CASSEGTSDYNEQFF
clone_size: NA; d_call: NA; v_call: TRBV6-5; j_call: TRBJ2-7; cdr3_nt: TGTGCCAGCAGTTACGGGCACGGACGTTCCTACGAGCAGTACTTC; cdr3_aa: CASSYGHGRSYEQYF
clone_size: NA; d_call: NA; v_call: TRBV7-3; j_call: TRBJ2-3; cdr3_nt: TGTGCCAGCAGCCCAAAAGGGCCGAGCACAGATACGCAGTATTTT; cdr3_aa: CASSPKGPSTDTQYF
clone_size: NA; d_call: NA; v_call: TRBV19; j_call: TRBJ1-5; cdr3_nt: TGTGCCAGTAGTATATCCCCCACAGGTGCTGGCAATCAGCCCCAGCATTTT; cdr3_aa: CASSISPTGAGNQPQHF
clone_size: NA; d_call: NA; v_call: TRBV18; j_call: TRBJ2-2; cdr3_nt: TGTGCCAGCTCACCAACCGGGGAGCTGTTTTTT; cdr3_aa: CASSPTGELFF
clone_size: NA; d_call: NA; v_call: TRBV27; j_call: TRBJ1-2; cdr3_nt: TGTGCCAGCAGTTTATCTGCAGGGCCCACTAACTATGGCTACACCTTC; cdr3_aa: CASSLSAGPTNYGYTF
clone_size: NA; d_call: NA; v_call: TRBV9; j_call: TRBJ2-7; cdr3_nt: TGTGCCAGCAGCGTAGCTATGAACAGCGGACAGTACGAGCAGTACTTC; cdr3_aa: CASSVAMNSGQYEQYF
clone_size: NA; d_call: NA; v_call: TRBV5-1; j_call: TRBJ1-1; cdr3_nt: TGCGCCAGCAGCTTGAAGGGGGCTGAAGCTTTCTTT; cdr3_aa: CASSLKGAEAFF
clone_size: NA; d_call: TRBD2; v_call: TRBV3-1/TRBV3-2; j_call: TRBJ2-1; cdr3_nt: TGTGCCAGCAGGCGCTACGAGGGAGGGCCTTATGAGCAGTTCTTC; cdr3_aa: CASRRYEGGPYEQFF
clone_size: NA; d_call: TRBD2; v_call: TRBV24-1; j_call: TRBJ2-3; cdr3_nt: TGTGCCATCGGGGGGGGGAACACAGATACGCAGTATTTT; cdr3_aa: CAIGGGNTDTQYF
clone_size: NA; d_call: TRBD1; v_call: TRBV6-1; j_call: TRBJ1-1; cdr3_nt: TGTGCCAGCAGTGAAGCGGGACAGGGCGGGAGGCACACTGAAGCTTTCTTT; cdr3_aa: CASSEAGQGGRHTEAFF
clone_size: NA; d_call: TRBD2; v_call: TRBV5-1; j_call: TRBJ2-1; cdr3_nt: TGCGCCAGCAGCCCGGGACTAGCGGGAACCTACAATGAGCAGTTCTTC; cdr3_aa: CASSPGLAGTYNEQFF
clone_size: NA; d_call: NA; v_call: TRBV27; j_call: TRBJ1-5; cdr3_nt: TGTGCCAGCAGTTGGCTTTACAGCCCCAATCAGCCCCAGCATTTT; cdr3_aa: CASSWLYSPNQPQHF
clone_size: NA; d_call: NA; v_call: TRBV7-3; j_call: TRBJ1-3; cdr3_nt: TGTGCCAGCAGCTTACAGGGGGGAAACACCATATATTTT; cdr3_aa: CASSLQGGNTIYF
clone_size: NA; d_call: NA; v_call: TRBV27; j_call: TRBJ2-3; cdr3_nt: TGTGCCAGCAGGGGGCTTGACGTCGGGCCCCTATCTAGCACAGATACGCAGTATTTT; cdr3_aa: CASRGLDVGPLSSTDTQYF
clone_size: NA; d_call: TRBD2; v_call: TRBV9; j_call: TRBJ2-1; cdr3_nt: TGTGCCAGCAGCGTAGACAGCGGGAGGGCCGGGAATGAGCAGTTCTTC; cdr3_aa: CASSVDSGRAGNEQFF
clone_size: once; d_call: TRBD2; v_call: TRBV24-1; j_call: TRBJ2-1; cdr3_nt: TGTGCCACCAGTGATTTAGAACTAGCGGGAGAAAATGAGCAGTTCTTC; cdr3_aa: CATSDLELAGENEQFF
clone_size: NA; d_call: TRBD2; v_call: TRBV7-2; j_call: TRBJ2-7; cdr3_nt: TGTGCCAGCAGCTCCCGACTAGCGGAGAGCTCCTACGAGCAGTACTTC; cdr3_aa: CASSSRLAESSYEQYF
clone_size: NA; d_call: TRBD1; v_call: TRBV11-1; j_call: TRBJ1-2; cdr3_nt: TGTGCCAGCAGCCTACAGGGGTACTATGGCTACACCTTC; cdr3_aa: CASSLQGYYGYTF